This TCR beta chain was captured in a study of CD8+ T cells in alopecia areata. On the study more broadly: Once tofacitinib had been taken for 6 to 18 months, 6 months off drug followed. Whole-study findings and limits: TCRs were shared less clearly across patients than in mice, possibly for HLA-related reasons. Lesional scalp exceeded normal scalp in clonality, especially in alopecia totalis/universalis.

As concerns this clone: Antigen unknown. The germline gene is not matched at one end of the junction; a read error may be the cause. Other DNA variants within this sample encode the same CDR3.

Researchers took lesional scalp punch biopsies and peripheral blood from people who were alopecia areata patients. The authors extracted RNA and reverse transcribed it into cDNA as the sequencing template. The data were produced by immunoSEQ multiplex PCR, yet TCRdb's version contains in-frame clones alone and is incomplete. This sample yields approximately 150,000 clones, of which 45% to 60% are seen a single time; over 0.85% belongs to the top ten. There are 12 residues in the CDR3. From germline, CDR1 is KGHSH and CDR2 LQKENI. This sample comprised CD4+ T cells sorted from blood, obtained at week 0. J is TRBJ2-5 and V is TRBV18, with D hard to call. This TCR came from a human donor with alopecia areata. The CDR3 is CASSLPWETQYF. CDR3 coding DNA: TGTGCCAGTTCACTCCCGTGGGAGACCCAGTACTTC.